These T cell receptor beta chains were read from a single sample in a study of cytomegalovirus exposure and HLA in healthy donors. Libraries were prepared by immunoSEQ multiplex PCR; TCRdb keeps only in-frame clonotypes and omits some of them. Altogether 55,000 to 80,000 clones are present, 85% to 95% being singletons, with the ten largest covering less than 3.5%. The sequenced material came from PBMCs. The origin of the receptors is a man between 18 and 29 years old in good health and CMV-seronegative. Each CDR3 is given with its conserved first and last residue. The D gene is left open where the match is weak. A row's size may be missing; if present it is once, few, many or a size class.

D: .
size: once
V: TRBV19
J: TRBJ2-1
DNA: TGTGCCAGTAGTACCCCCCCGGGGATCTCCTACAATGAGCAGTTCTTC
CDR3: CASSTPPGISYNEQFF

D: .
size: .
V: TRBV10-3
J: TRBJ1-3
DNA: TGTGCCATCACGACAGCGTCTGGAAACACCATATATTTT
CDR3: CAITTASGNTIYF

D: .
size: .
V: TRBV7-8
J: TRBJ2-7
DNA: TGTGCCAGCAGCTTCAACTACGAGCAGTACTTC
CDR3: CASSFNYEQYF

D: .
size: .
V: TRBV6-5
J: TRBJ1-1
DNA: TGTGCCAGCAGTTACCCCCCCCGGGGTTTT
CDR3: CASSYPPRGF

D: TRBD1
size: .
V: TRBV18
J: TRBJ1-1
DNA: TGTGCCAGCTTCCAGGGGACAGGTATGAACACTGAAGCTTTCTTT
CDR3: CASFQGTGMNTEAFF

D: TRBD1
size: .
V: TRBV30
J: TRBJ1-5
DNA: TGTGCCTGGAGCGGGACAGTTAATCAGCCCCAGCATTTT
CDR3: CAWSGTVNQPQHF

D: TRBD2
size: .
V: TRBV10-3
J: TRBJ2-4
DNA: TGTGCCATCAGTGATTACCGGGGGGGTGAAAACATTCAGTACTTC
CDR3: CAISDYRGGENIQYF

D: .
size: .
V: TRBV6-5
J: TRBJ2-7
DNA: TGTGCCAGCAGTTATACAGGGACATACGAGCAGTACTTC
CDR3: CASSYTGTYEQYF

D: .
size: .
V: TRBV30
J: TRBJ1-2
DNA: TGTGCCTGGAGTGTACAACGGGACACGAATAACTATGGCTACACCTTC
CDR3: CAWSVQRDTNNYGYTF

D: .
size: few
V: TRBV7-2
J: TRBJ1-2
DNA: TGTGCCAGCAGCTTAGCCCAGGCTAATGGCTACACCTTC
CDR3: CASSLAQANGYTF

D: TRBD1
size: .
V: TRBV5-1
J: TRBJ2-2
DNA: TGCGCCAGCAACAAAGGACAGGGTAGGACCGGGGAGCTGTTTTTT
CDR3: CASNKGQGRTGELFF

D: .
size: .
V: TRBV7-2
J: TRBJ1-2
DNA: TGTGCCAGCAGCTTAGCAGGGGATTTCGGTATTAATGGCTACACCTTC
CDR3: CASSLAGDFGINGYTF

D: TRBD1
size: many
V: TRBV27
J: TRBJ2-7
DNA: TGTGCCAGCAGCACCGGGACAGGGGGCCGGGAGCAGTACTTC
CDR3: CASSTGTGGREQYF

D: TRBD2
size: .
V: TRBV7-3
J: TRBJ2-1
DNA: TGTGCCAGCAGCTTCCTAGCGGGGGAGGACAATGAGCAGTTCTTC
CDR3: CASSFLAGEDNEQFF

D: .
size: .
V: TRBV5-6
J: TRBJ1-4
DNA: TGTGCCAGCAGCATAACGCGACAGGCCGGCGGGGAAAAACTGTTTTTT
CDR3: CASSITRQAGGEKLFF

D: TRBD2
size: .
V: TRBV4-1
J: TRBJ2-3
DNA: TGCGCCAGCAGCCAAGATGTAGCGGGGGGGTTTAACACAGATACGCAGTATTTT
CDR3: CASSQDVAGGFNTDTQYF

D: .
size: once
V: TRBV18
J: TRBJ2-7
DNA: TGTGCCAGCTCACAAATACAGGCCTACGAGCAGTACTTC
CDR3: CASSQIQAYEQYF

D: .
size: .
V: TRBV6-5
J: TRBJ1-5
DNA: TGTGCCAGCAGCTCCAGTGGGGGGTTCAATCAGCCCCAGCATTTT
CDR3: CASSSSGGFNQPQHF

D: .
size: .
V: TRBV20-1
J: TRBJ2-7
DNA: TGCAGTCCCTTCGGGCAGTACTTC
CDR3: CSPFGQYF

D: .
size: once
V: TRBV5-6
J: TRBJ1-5
DNA: TGTGCCAGCAGCTTGACAGGATATAGCAATCAGCCCCAGCATTTT
CDR3: CASSLTGYSNQPQHF

D: TRBD1
size: .
V: TRBV7-8
J: TRBJ2-1
DNA: TGTGCCAGCAGCTTAATAGATTCCGGGACAGGGCAGTTCTTC
CDR3: CASSLIDSGTGQFF

D: .
size: .
V: TRBV7-3
J: TRBJ2-7
DNA: TGTGCCAGCACCGACGGGTACGAGCAGTACTTC
CDR3: CASTDGYEQYF

D: .
size: .
V: TRBV12-5
J: TRBJ1-1
DNA: TGTGCTAGTGGTTTGCAACAAAGGAACACTGAAGCTTTCTTT
CDR3: CASGLQQRNTEAFF

D: .
size: .
V: TRBV7-2
J: TRBJ2-7
DNA: TGTGCCAGCAGCTTACTCCTGGGCAGAGAGTACGAGCAGTACTTC
CDR3: CASSLLLGREYEQYF

D: TRBD1
size: .
V: TRBV7-8
J: TRBJ1-1
DNA: TGTGCCAGCAGCCCATCCCTACAGACAGGGAAGACTGAAGCTTTCTTT
CDR3: CASSPSLQTGKTEAFF

D: TRBD1
size: .
V: TRBV29-1
J: TRBJ1-1
DNA: TGCAGCGTGAGGGACAGGGAATATACTGAAGCTTTCTTT
CDR3: CSVRDREYTEAFF

D: TRBD1
size: once
V: TRBV27
J: TRBJ2-7
DNA: TGTGCCAGCAGCCGGGACAGGGGCCCCTACGAGCAGTACTTC
CDR3: CASSRDRGPYEQYF

D: TRBD2
size: few
V: TRBV29-1
J: TRBJ2-2
DNA: TGCAGCGTTGAAGAACCGACTAGCGGGGGCGCGAACACCGGGGAGCTGTTTTTT
CDR3: CSVEEPTSGGANTGELFF

D: .
size: .
V: TRBV27
J: TRBJ1-2
DNA: TGTGCCAGCAGTCCTACAGGATCCGCTAACTATGGCTACACCTTC
CDR3: CASSPTGSANYGYTF

D: .
size: .
V: TRBV2
J: TRBJ2-5
DNA: TGTGCCAGCAGTCAACTGAGAGAGACCCAGTACTTC
CDR3: CASSQLRETQYF

D: .
size: .
V: TRBV18
J: TRBJ2-7
DNA: TGTGCCAGCTTGCCCGGACAGGGAGGGTACGAGCAGTACTTC
CDR3: CASLPGQGGYEQYF

D: TRBD1
size: .
V: TRBV11-1
J: TRBJ2-7
DNA: TGTGCCAGCAGCTCGACAGGGGACCCTTGGGACGAGCAGTACTTC
CDR3: CASSSTGDPWDEQYF

D: .
size: .
V: TRBV6-6
J: TRBJ2-3
DNA: TGTGCCAGCAGTCCTACCACCTTTCCGCAGTATTTT
CDR3: CASSPTTFPQYF

D: .
size: .
V: TRBV27
J: TRBJ1-4
DNA: TGTGCCAGCAGTTTATACCCTCCCGGGGAGTCAGGTGAAAAACTGTTTTTT
CDR3: CASSLYPPGESGEKLFF

D: TRBD1
size: .
V: TRBV6-1
J: TRBJ2-2
DNA: TGTGCCAGCAGTGAACGGACAGGGGTGTACACCGGGGAGCTGTTTTTT
CDR3: CASSERTGVYTGELFF

D: TRBD1
size: .
V: TRBV5-4
J: TRBJ1-2
DNA: TGTGCCAGCAGCACGCCGGGACAGGGGGCGTATTCTGGCTACACCTTC
CDR3: CASSTPGQGAYSGYTF

D: .
size: .
V: TRBV28
J: TRBJ1-2
DNA: TGTGCCAGCAGTTTCGGGAAGTTGTATGGCTACACCTTC
CDR3: CASSFGKLYGYTF

D: .
size: once
V: TRBV5-4
J: TRBJ2-3
DNA: TGTGCCAGCAGCTTTGGTGGGGGGGCGTGGGATACGCAGTATTTT
CDR3: CASSFGGGAWDTQYF